The 22 T cell receptor beta chains below come from one sample, sequenced in a study of Graves' ophthalmopathy and Graves' hyperthyroidism listed by TCRdb under 2018. The sequencer was an Illumina HiSeq 2000. For repertoire sequencing, TCR beta CDR3 regions were amplified from RNA transcripts. The first round was an RT-PCR using HTBI primers with the Qiagen OneStep RT-PCR kit, and this first round was followed by a second-round multiplex PCR, then size selection and purification. TCRdb reprocessing: public reads trimmed at Q25 with fastp, clones called with MiXCR, in-frame beta chains kept. For every CDR3 protein sequence, its rows merge into one entry that carries the most common genes and DNA. The sample includes about 600,000 distinct CDR3 sequences, with about 40% observed a single time. The top ten clonotypes cover 3.5% to 4.5% of the sample. Sequences were obtained from peripheral blood or thyroid tissue (not recorded which). The source of these receptors is an adult man with Graves' hyperthyroidism.

This clonotype has ten or more counts. The V and J genes are TRBV7-9 and TRBJ2-2; D is undetermined. Germline assignment: CDR1 SEHNR and CDR2 FQNEAQ (reference sequence). The germline V and J ends were trimmed by 5 bases and 1 base, with 8 bases remaining between them. This CDR3 spans 14 amino acids. The CDR3 nucleotides read TGTGCCAGCAGCCCGGAGCAGAACACCGGGGAGCTGTTTTTT. Its translation is CASSPEQNTGELFF.

In this sample, this clonotype turned up a few times. The J gene is TRBJ2-1, the V gene TRBV2, with unresolved D. Germline values: CDR1 SNHLY, CDR2 FYNNEI. This CDR3 comprises 13 residues. The germline V and J ends were trimmed by 3 bases and 10 bases, with 13 bases remaining between them. The CDR3 loop is CASSDRMKGEQFF. CDR3 sequence (DNA): TGTGCCAGCAGTGACAGGATGAAGGGAGAGCAGTTCTTC.

This clonotype appeared a single time. V usage is TRBV2 and J usage is TRBJ2-7; 7 bases map to TRBD1. From germline, CDR1 is SNHLY and CDR2 FYNNEI. V was clipped by 0 bases and J by 3 bases; unmatched bases: 5. The CDR3 totals 15 residues. The CDR3 region is CASSEATGDLYEQYF. As DNA, the CDR3 is TGTGCCAGCAGTGAAGCAACAGGGGACCTCTACGAGCAGTACTTC.

There are many counts of this clonotype. CDR3 in DNA: TGCGCCAGCAGCGCCAGGGTAGGGGAAAAACTGTTTTTT. It yields the protein CASSARVGEKLFF. This chain joins TRBV5-1 and TRBJ1-4, with a tentative D call TRBD1 (5 bases). The V and J ends lost 4 bases and 8 bases respectively, with 12 bases between them. This CDR3 has 13 residues. Germline V gene lookup returns CDR1 SGHRS and CDR2 YFSETQ.

In its sample, this clonotype was seen many times. The genes are TRBV5-6 and TRBJ2-5; D is unclear. This CDR3 region has 15 residues. Per germline, CDR1 SGHDT and CDR2 YYEEEE. Trimming took off 2 bases at V and 3 bases at J, with 14 bases between the two ends. This CDR3 is CASSFPNFAKETQYF. In nucleotides, the CDR3 is TGTGCCAGCAGCTTCCCGAATTTCGCAAAAGAGACCCAGTACTTC.

For this clonotype: A read error may be the cause here, since a much bigger clone is one base away. The chain uses TRBV20-1 and TRBJ1-2; possibly TRBD1 for D (5 bases). Germline-derived CDR1 and CDR2 are DFQATT and SNEGSKA (reference sequence). The CDR3 has 12 residues. CDR3 region: CSAGTGTGGHTF. As DNA, the CDR3 is TGCAGTGCGGGGACCGGGACTGGTGGCCACACCTTC.

V is TRBV20-1 and J is TRBJ1-6; no clear D. CDR3 length: 13 residues. Between the trimmed V and J ends, which lost 2 bases and 5 bases, there was a span of 7 bases. CDR1 and CDR2 (germline): DFQATT, SNEGSKA (reference sequence). Written as DNA, the CDR3 is TGCAGTGCTAGACCGAGCAATAATTCACCCCTCCACTTT. It translates to CSARPSNNSPLHF.

The genes are TRBV7-9 and TRBJ1-6; 8 bases fit TRBD1. The CDR3 has 18 amino acids. J gave up 4 bases and V 6 bases, and 14 bases lay outside the gene matches. Per germline, CDR1 SEHNR and CDR2 FQNEAQ (reference sequence). The CDR3 nucleotides are TGTGCCAGCAGGAGAACGCGGACAGGGCCCATGTATAATTCACCCCTCCACTTT. Amino acids: CASRRTRTGPMYNSPLHF.

In the case of this clonotype: A much larger clone lies a single base off, so this may be a read error. The CDR3 loop is CASSSGTGLEAFF. The DNA of the CDR3 is TGTGCCAGCAGCTCCGGGACAGGGCTTGAAGCTTTCTTT. The J gene is TRBJ1-1, the V gene TRBV7-2; 9 bases line up with TRBD1. Germline-derived CDR1 and CDR2 are SGHTA and FQGNSA. V lost 4 bases and J lost 7; bases outside the gene matches: 4. This CDR3 is built from 13 residues.

This clonotype was picked up many times. The J gene is TRBJ2-5, the V gene TRBV6-5; 7 bases are shared with TRBD2. J lost 1 base, V lost 2 bases, and 7 bases had no gene match. CDR1 is MNHEY, CDR2 SVGAGI, per germline. This CDR3 spans 16 amino acids. For the CDR3, the DNA is TGTGCCAGCAGTTACGGCCCGGCTAGCGGCCAAGAGACCCAGTACTTC. It encodes CASSYGPASGQETQYF.

There are many counts of this clonotype. This chain uses TRBV19 with TRBJ1-5; unclear D gene. Trimming pared 3 bases from V and 6 bases from J, leaving 18 bases between. Germline V gives CDR1 LNHDA, CDR2 SQIVND (reference sequence). The CDR3 consists of 16 residues. As DNA, the CDR3 is TGTGCCAGTAGTATGCGGCCGGGAGACGTCAGTCAGCCCCAGCATTTT. This codes for CASSMRPGDVSQPQHF.

This clonotype was found many times. J is TRBJ1-1 and V is TRBV2, with TRBD1 matching over 8 bases. The CDR3 loop spans 13 amino acids. The germline V gene has CDR1 SNHLY and CDR2 FYNNEI. Losses at the gene ends were 7 bases for V and 5 bases for J; bases not matched to a gene: 6. The CDR3 region is CASIMDRVTEAFF. DNA for the CDR3: TGTGCCAGCATTATGGACAGGGTGACTGAAGCTTTCTTT.

Turning to this clonotype: A much larger clone differs by one base, so this may be a read error. CDR3 protein: CAGSLGGLGVQPQHF. CDR3 nucleotide sequence: TGCGCCGGCAGCTTGGGGGGGCTCGGGGTGCAGCCCCAGCATTTT. The chain links TRBV5-1 to TRBJ1-5, with D possibly matching TRBD1 (6 bases). Germline CDR1 is SGHRS and CDR2 is YFSETQ. CDR3 length equals 15 residues.

The CDR3 loop is CASSDNLGAGEKLFF. The CDR3 DNA reads TGTGCCAGCAGCGATAATCTAGGGGCCGGAGAAAAACTGTTTTTT. The chain joins TRBV11-2 to TRBJ1-4, with D possibly matching TRBD1 (5 bases). The ends were cut back, 5 bases at V and 8 bases at J, with 18 bases in the middle. Germline V gives CDR1 SGHAT, CDR2 FQNNGV. This CDR3 spans 15 amino acids.

The chain employs TRBV20-1 and TRBJ2-2; D is ambiguous. CDR1 is DFQATT and CDR2 is SNEGSKA in the germline V gene (reference sequence). This CDR3 comprises 14 residues. V shed 3 bases and J shed 7 bases, with 15 bases lying between them. CDR3 sequence reads: CSAREMNLIGELFF. As DNA, the CDR3 is TGCAGTGCTAGGGAAATGAACCTGATCGGGGAGCTGTTTTTT.

The chain has TRBV7-2 and TRBJ1-5; tentatively, D is TRBD1 (5 bases). The CDR3 runs 14 residues. Trimming left V 5 bases short and J 7 bases short, with 15 bases between. Germline V gene sequence: CDR1 SGHTA, CDR2 FQGNSA. Here the CDR3 DNA reads TGTGCCAGCAGCCCTCAGTGGGGGATCCAGCCCCAGCATTTT. It yields the protein CASSPQWGIQPQHF.

V is TRBV28 and J is TRBJ1-1, with D perhaps TRBD1 (5 bases). V was clipped by 4 bases and J by 6 bases, with 15 bases between them. Looked up from germline, CDR1 is MDHEN and CDR2 is SYDVKM. The CDR3 spans 14 residues. The DNA of the CDR3 is TGTGCCAGCAGTTATTTTAGAGGGGCCTCTGAAGCTTTCTTT. It yields the protein CASSYFRGASEAFF.

The genes are TRBV7-9 and TRBJ2-2, with D perhaps TRBD1 or TRBD2 (5 bases each). Germline V gene data show CDR1 as SEHNR and CDR2 as FQNEAQ (reference sequence). The CDR3 runs to 15 residues. V was pared by 9 bases and J by 2 bases, with 16 bases between. CDR3 bases: TGTGCCAGTAGTATCGGGACGGGAAACACCGGGGAGCTGTTTTTT. Its translation is CASSIGTGNTGELFF.

This clonotype was counted at least ten times. The chain combines TRBV7-8 with TRBJ1-5; TRBD1 might be the D (6 bases). Trimming stripped 6 bases from V and 4 bases from J, with 10 bases between. CDR1 and CDR2 (germline): SGHVS, FQNEAQ. The CDR3 consists of 13 residues. As DNA, the CDR3 is TGTGCCAGCAGGGGGGGGCTTAATCAGCCCCAGCATTTT. It specifies CASRGGLNQPQHF.

The V gene is TRBV7-9, the J gene TRBJ1-1; D not resolved. V lost 5 bases and J lost 3, with 10 bases in between. CDR3 length: 13 residues. Germline CDR1 and CDR2: SEHNR and FQNEAQ (reference sequence). The CDR3 bases are TGTGCCAGCAGCCTTCAAGAGGACACTGAAGCTTTCTTT. Residues: CASSLQEDTEAFF.

Note on this clonotype: A much bigger clone sits one base away, suggesting this may be a read error. Here the CDR3 DNA reads TGTGCCAGCAGGTCATGGCTCGGGGGCTACACCTTC. Encoded protein: CASRSWLGGYTF. V usage is TRBV13 and J usage is TRBJ1-2; D is undetermined. The CDR3 consists of 12 residues. Deletions cut 6 bases from V and 8 bases from J, with 13 bases between. Germline V CDR1 and CDR2: PRHDT, FYEKMQ (reference sequence).

The CDR3 nucleotides are TGTGCCAGCAGCTTAGGGACGACTAGTATTTCCACAGATACGCAGTATTTT. Its protein product is CASSLGTTSISTDTQYF. This chain uses TRBV7-6 with TRBJ2-3; weak D call: TRBD2 (6 bases). The V gene's germline CDR1 is SGHVS and CDR2 FNYEAQ. V dropped 1 base and J dropped 2 bases, with 16 bases sitting between them. The CDR3 length is 17 residues.